This TCR beta chain was sequenced for a study of shared clonotypes between healthy human individuals. About the study: The cohort comprised a couple of women and a few men. Their ages spanned 18 to 49 years.

With 6 bases removed from V and 3 bases from J, the gap between germline ends came to 15 bases. The CDR3 spans 14 residues. Germline assignment: CDR1 MNHEY and CDR2 SVGAGI. The sample holds many counts of this clone. Authors' data handling: ImmunoSEQ only sent back junction sequences with no quality scores, so filtering was done differently. The data were produced by immunoSEQ multiplex PCR, yet TCRdb's version contains in-frame clones alone and is incomplete. That table supplies the V and J calls and clone size; D and trimming were determined from the DNA. The table shows roughly 1,100,000 clones, with about 77% occurring only once.

The J gene is TRBJ2-7, the V gene TRBV6-5; weak D call: TRBD1 (7 bases). The receptor was isolated from a young man in good health. Sequencing was done on a sample of memory CD4+ T cells sorted from blood. Noted subset: CD45RA-negative fraction. The CDR3: CASRPGAGGYEQYF. The CDR3 nucleotides read TGTGCCAGCAGGCCGGGGGCAGGGGGCTACGAGCAGTACTTC.